This record covers a single T cell receptor beta chain. This clone has more than one count but fewer than ten. Which antigen it targets is not known. The input lacks base qualities; no much larger clone sits a single base away. TCRbeta CDR3 regions were amplified from genomic DNA by means of the immunoSEQ Assay, a bias-controlled multiplex PCR. Regarding the original processing steps: The number of nucleated cells in each sample was estimated by amplification of reference gene primers within the assay. Sequence reads were collapsed and filtered to measure the absolute abundance of every unique TCRbeta CDR3 rearrangement. For each sample, productive Simpson clonality was calculated by taking the square root of Simpson's diversity index across productive rearrangements. Not all clones reach the TCRdb copy of this immuneACCESS table, which keeps in-frame sequences only. Checked studies attribute under half of the gap to unresolved V genes and leave the rest unexplained. That table furnishes V, J and clone size, whereas the DNA furnished D and trimming. Across this sample there are about 210,000 clones, with 85% to 90% seen only once. The ten largest clones take up approximately 25% of the sample.

Participants in the prospective study were enrolled through a virtual design, were aged 18 to 89 years, and lived in roughly 24 United States geographic areas. To assign participants to cohorts, the prospective study relied on clinical history that participants themselves reported in a screening survey and a study questionnaire. Mobile phlebotomists in the prospective study collected whole blood, serum and a nasopharyngeal or oropharyngeal swab from every participant. Participants in the prospective study had the option to provide additional blood draws and questionnaires over a 2-month period. Blood samples from the prospective study were shipped frozen or at room temperature prior to DNA extraction. V is trimmed back by 8 bases and J by 5 bases, and the junction contains 10 bases that no gene match accounts for. The CDR3 numbers 15 residues from cysteine through phenylalanine. Only the CDR3 DNA is retained, 45 bases long and in frame from the first base. Per the germline V gene, SGHTA is the CDR1 and FQGNSA is the CDR2.

These data belong to a study of blood T cell repertoires in COVID-19 (dated by TCRdb to about 2020). Context from the whole study: Recovered participants in ImmuneRACE Cohort 3 were defined as having two consecutive negative NP/OP PCR tests, clearance from a healthcare professional, or resolution of symptoms. The material from the prospective study consisted of cDNA or gDNA derived from T cells, B-cell-depleted T cells, or PBMCs. A freely available public database, intended as a resource for researchers studying the immune response to SARS-CoV-2, is where the repertoires were released. Subjects who had been exposed to COVID-19, were actively infected with it, or had recovered from it provided the deeply sampled blood TCRbeta repertoires that made up the dataset. The samples were drawn from two sources: the first 160 participants of the ongoing ImmuneRACE study, and approximately 1,300 subjects contributed by 6 global collaborators. Where HLA class I and class II types were available, the types were taken from metadata supplied by the sample provider, not from assay-based typing. Sample metadata almost always included a de-identified subject ID, COVID-19 status, age in years and sex. Samples from collaborators originated in the United States, Italy and Spain and spanned both the acute and convalescent phases of COVID-19.

The study at large found these results: The quantity of clinical and demographic metadata differed by source and by participant and was supplied without curation.

The receptor was derived from a woman aged 40-49 years in a cohort exposed to, infected with or recovered from COVID-19 (not recorded which). Sequencing used PBMCs or T cells enriched from blood (not recorded which). The V and J segments used are TRBV7-2 and TRBJ2-1; 9 central bases correspond to TRBD2. The sequenced DNA: TGTGCCAGCGCGTTTACGACTAGCGGAGACAATGAGCAGTTCTTC. It is translated as CASAFTTSGDNEQFF. The reference TRBV7-2 and TRBJ2-1 proteins fill in what lies around the CDR3, so the full variable domain reads GAGVSQSPSNKVTEKGKDVELRCDPISGHTALYWYRQSLGQGLEFLIYFQGNSAPDKSGLPSDRFSAERTGGSVSTLTIQRTQQEDSAVYLCASAFTTSGDNEQFFGPGTRLTVL.